Given below is one T cell receptor (beta chain) in context. The antigen this receptor binds is unknown. The sample holds no much larger clone one base away, and base qualities are not on file. This specimen belongs to a study of blood T cell repertoires in COVID-19 (dated by TCRdb to about 2020). For the wider study: Samples from collaborators originated in the United States, Italy and Spain and spanned both the acute and convalescent phases of COVID-19. The material from the prospective study consisted of cDNA or gDNA derived from T cells, B-cell-depleted T cells, or PBMCs. Where available, HLA class I and class II types were taken from metadata supplied by the sample provider and were not determined by assay-based typing. The dataset comprised deeply sampled blood TCRbeta repertoires from subjects exposed to, actively infected with, or recovered from COVID-19. The repertoires were released in a freely available public database intended as a resource for research on the immune response to SARS-CoV-2. The sample metadata nearly always contained a de-identified subject ID, COVID-19 status, age in years and sex. The samples were drawn from two sources: the first 160 participants of the ongoing ImmuneRACE study, and about 1,300 subjects contributed by 6 global collaborators. What the research found in general, with its limitations: How much clinical and demographic metadata was included differed by source and by participant, and the metadata was provided uncurated.

TCRbeta CDR3 regions were amplified from genomic DNA using the immunoSEQ Assay, a bias-controlled multiplex PCR. Turning to the authors' computational methods: Nucleated cell counts per sample were estimated from amplification of reference gene primers within the assay. To quantify the absolute abundance of each unique TCRbeta CDR3 rearrangement, sequence reads were collapsed and filtered. For each sample, productive Simpson clonality was calculated by taking the square root of Simpson's diversity index across productive rearrangements. TCRdb provides this immuneACCESS table in a form limited to in-frame rearrangements. Some clones are lacking; in checked studies, under half of them reflect an unresolved V gene, and why the rest are absent is not known. V and J calls and clone size follow that table, whereas D and trimming were derived from the DNA. Present in this sample are approximately 150,000 clones, 70% to 90% of which were seen just once. Jointly, the top ten make up approximately 1.8% of the sample.

Trimming removed 2 bases from V and 9 bases from J; the gene matches leave 8 bases unexplained. Inclusive of the bounding cysteine and phenylalanine, the CDR3 is 15 residues long. Of the read, only the CDR3 DNA is kept; its 45 bases are in frame from base 1. Sequences MDHEN (CDR1) and SYDVKM (CDR2) are obtained from the germline V gene. Whole blood was collected in K2EDTA tubes by collaborating institutions according to the institutions' own protocols. Collaborator samples were shipped for TCRbeta analysis as frozen whole blood, isolated PBMCs, or DNA extracted from either sample type. This clonotype was obtained from an older man with acute or convalescent COVID-19. The chain was built from TRBV28 and TRBJ2-3, and 10 junctional nucleotides match TRBD1. Sequenced input: peripheral blood. The nucleotide sequence is given as TGTGCCAGCAGTTTAGTGGGACAGGGGCATTCGACGCAGTATTTT. This is translated as CASSLVGQGHSTQYF.